The sequence of this T cell receptor (beta chain) was determined in a study of blood T cell repertoires in COVID-19. TCRdb's table, derived via immunoSEQ multiplex PCR, lists solely in-frame clones and lacks some. In the table there are about 290,000 clones, roughly 90% of which are singletons. Per the germline V gene, CDR1 is SGHDT and CDR2 is YYEEEE. The CDR3 loop spans 12 amino acids. Trimming pared 2 bases from V and 8 bases from J, leaving 10 bases between. This clone is a singleton in its sample. Sequencing was performed on PBMCs or T cells enriched from blood (not recorded which). The chain has TRBV5-6 and TRBJ1-1, with D maybe TRBD1 (6 bases). The clonotype originates from a woman between 35 and 50 years old who had recovered from COVID-19. The CDR3 DNA is TGTGCCAGCAGCTTAATTCAGGGGGAAGCTTTCTTT. This sequence encodes CASSLIQGEAFF.